A single sample is the source of the 21 T cell receptor beta chains below, sequenced in a study of blood T cell repertoires in COVID-19. Some clones are missing from TCRdb's copy, which holds only in-frame ones; the method was immunoSEQ multiplex PCR. The table lists about 250,000 clones, around 80% of them singletons. The material sequenced was peripheral blood. The receptors stem from a man in his forties or fifties with active or convalescent COVID-19.

V usage is TRBV6-5 and J usage is TRBJ1-4; TRBD1 might be the D (6 bases). The germline V and J ends were trimmed by 0 bases and 7 bases, with 12 bases remaining between them. Germline assignment: CDR1 MNHEY and CDR2 SVGAGI. The CDR3 consists of 15 residues. CDR3 sequence (DNA): TGTGCCAGCAGTTACTCGACAACAGGGATTGAAAAACTGTTTTTT. This translates into CASSYSTTGIEKLFF.

CDR3 sequence: CASSTQDYEQYF. The DNA of the CDR3 is TGTGCCAGCAGTACACAGGATTACGAGCAGTACTTC. This chain joins TRBV12-3 or TRBV12-4 and TRBJ2-7; TRBD1 is a possible D gene (5 bases). Trimming took off 5 bases at V and 4 bases at J, with 9 bases between the two ends. The length of the CDR3 is 12 residues.

This sequence joins TRBV10-3 and TRBJ1-5; 7 bases fit TRBD1. The CDR3 extends over 14 amino acids. The germline V gene encodes CDR1 ENHRY and CDR2 SYGVKD. Germline trimming cut 6 bases from V and 5 bases from J; bases unmatched to any gene: 7. CDR3 region: CAISRGAADQPQHF. In nucleotides, the CDR3 is TGTGCCATCAGCAGGGGGGCAGCGGATCAGCCCCAGCATTTT.

The rearrangement uses TRBV23-1 and TRBJ2-1; 12 bases agree with TRBD2. TRBV23-1 belongs to the ORF category, with a function that is uncertain. With 4 bases clipped from V and 3 bases from J, the junction kept 10 bases outside the gene matches. The CDR3 runs to 18 residues. CDR3 loop: CASSPDGLAGFCYNEQFF. The DNA of the CDR3 is TGCGCCAGCAGTCCCGATGGACTAGCGGGATTTTGCTACAATGAGCAGTTCTTC.

V and J are TRBV7-9 and TRBJ2-7, with a tentative D call TRBD1 (6 bases). CDR3 size: 15 residues. Germline-derived CDR1 and CDR2 are SEHNR and FQNEAQ (reference sequence). Deletions cut 8 bases from V and 5 bases from J, with 22 bases between. The CDR3, as DNA: TGTGCCAGCCGGTTCACGGGGAGTCAGGGGAACGAGCAGTACTTC. Translated: CASRFTGSQGNEQYF.

The rearrangement uses TRBV2 and TRBJ1-4, with D unresolved. The CDR3 loop spans 15 amino acids. Between the trimmed V and J ends, which lost 2 bases and 5 bases, there was a span of 12 bases. Per germline, CDR1 SNHLY and CDR2 FYNNEI. The CDR3 DNA follows: TGTGCCAGCAGTGAAATACGAACTGTGAATGAAAAACTGTTTTTT. Protein: CASSEIRTVNEKLFF.

The chain links TRBV7-2 to TRBJ1-1, with D unclear. The CDR3 extends over 14 amino acids. From germline, CDR1 is SGHTA and CDR2 FQGNSA. With 1 base removed from V and 4 bases from J, the gap between germline ends came to 10 bases. In DNA form, the CDR3 reads TGTGCCAGCAGCTTAGTACAGTCGGTCACTGAAGCTTTCTTT. The encoded protein is CASSLVQSVTEAFF.

The J gene is TRBJ2-7, the V gene TRBV3-1 (or the pseudogene TRBV3-2); weak D call: TRBD1 (6 bases). CDR3 length: 14 residues. V dropped 5 bases and J dropped 6 bases, with 17 bases sitting between them. Germline CDR1 is LGHDT and CDR2 is YNNKEL (reference sequence). CDR3 protein: CASSKRDTRGEQYF. CDR3 nucleotide sequence: TGTGCCAGCAGCAAACGGGACACCCGGGGCGAGCAGTACTTC.

This rearrangement joins TRBV5-1 to TRBJ1-1; 7 nucleotides align to TRBD1. V shed 7 bases, J shed 0 bases, and the junction held 6 bases outside the gene matches. The CDR3 loop spans 14 amino acids. Germline lookup yields CDR1 SGHRS and CDR2 YFSETQ. CDR3 DNA sequence: TGCGCCAGCCGAGGACAGGATATGAACACTGAAGCTTTCTTT. Translating gives CASRGQDMNTEAFF.

The rearrangement uses TRBV5-1 and TRBJ2-1; TRBD2 agrees at 10 bases. After removal of 4 bases from V and 3 bases from J, the junction contained 1 base not matched to a gene. Germline V lookup: CDR1 SGHRS, CDR2 YFSETQ. The CDR3 is made up of 14 amino acids. CDR3 loop: CASSLAGVYNEQFF. CDR3 in DNA: TGCGCCAGCAGCCTAGCGGGAGTCTACAATGAGCAGTTCTTC. Filled out from reference TRBV5-1 and TRBJ2-1, the complete variable domain reads KAGVTQTPRYLIKTRGQQVTLSCSPISGHRSVSWYQQTPGQGLQFLFEYFSETQRNKGNFPGRFSGRQFSNSRSEMNVSTLELGDSALYLCASSLAGVYNEQFFGPGTRLTVL.

This sequence joins TRBV30 and TRBJ2-7, with D unresolved. V lost 0 bases to trimming and J lost 3 bases, with 6 bases between them. The germline V gene encodes CDR1 GTSNPN and CDR2 SVGIG (reference sequence). This CDR3 contains 12 residues. Here the CDR3 DNA reads TGTGCCTGGAGTGTACTGATCTACGAGCAGTACTTC. Translated, it gives CAWSVLIYEQYF.

The V and J genes are TRBV7-6 and TRBJ1-1, with 8 bases that match TRBD1. Germline V gene data show CDR1 as SGHVS and CDR2 as FNYEAQ. The CDR3 contains 14 residues. With 6 bases clipped from V and 1 base from J, the junction kept 4 bases outside the gene matches. CDR3 in DNA: TGTGCCAGCAGTCCGACAGGGGAGAACACTGAAGCTTTCTTT. It is translated as CASSPTGENTEAFF.

The chain carries TRBV28 and TRBJ1-1; maybe TRBD1 (6 bases). Trimming left V 8 bases short and J 2 bases short, with 12 bases between. There are 13 residues in the CDR3. Germline CDR1 and CDR2: MDHEN and SYDVKM. The CDR3 bases are TGTGCCAGCGGGAGGGGGGTCAACACTGAAGCTTTCTTT. It translates to CASGRGVNTEAFF.

This clone was seen only a few times. The rearrangement uses TRBV2 and TRBJ2-3; D remains ambiguous. Germline CDR1 is SNHLY and CDR2 is FYNNEI. Trimming stripped 8 bases from V and 2 bases from J, with 8 bases between. The CDR3 is 12 residues long. The CDR3 here is CASAFFTDTQYF. CDR3 DNA sequence: TGTGCCAGCGCGTTTTTCACAGATACGCAGTATTTT. Complete variable domain (other parts from reference TRBV2 and TRBJ2-3): EPEVTQTPSHQVTQMGQEVILRCVPISNHLYFYWYRQILGQKVEFLVSFYNNEISEKSEIFDDQFSVERPDGSNFTLKIRSTKLEDSAMYFCASAFFTDTQYFGPGTRLTVL.

This chain's CDR3 is CASSLSSGTDTQYF. CDR3 sequence (DNA): TGCGCCAGCAGCTTGTCCTCTGGCACAGATACGCAGTATTTT. The V call is TRBV5-1, the J call TRBJ2-3; D not resolved. CDR3 size: 14 residues. V gave up 1 base and J gave up 1 base, with 7 bases separating them. Germline-derived CDR1 and CDR2 are SGHRS and YFSETQ.

This clone was detected once. The V call is TRBV20-1, the J call TRBJ1-6, with D possibly TRBD1 on 6 matching bases. V gave up 3 bases and J gave up 6 bases, with 15 bases separating them. Germline lookup yields CDR1 DFQATT and CDR2 SNEGSKA (reference sequence). The length of the CDR3 is 15 residues. The CDR3 reads CSASTGTISNSPLHF. CDR3 DNA sequence: TGCAGTGCTAGTACCGGGACAATTTCTAATTCACCCCTCCACTTT.

The V and J genes are TRBV4-3 and TRBJ2-3; the match to TRBD2 covers 11 bases. CDR3 length: 16 residues. V gave up 3 bases and J gave up 5 bases; unmatched junction bases: 7. Germline lookup yields CDR1 LGHNA and CDR2 YSLEER. In DNA form, the CDR3 reads TGCGCCAGCAGCCAGGATAGCGGGGGGGCTGGAGATACGCAGTATTTT. This gives the protein CASSQDSGGAGDTQYF.

The V call is TRBV12-5, the J call TRBJ1-5; the D gene is possibly TRBD1 (6 bases). This CDR3 has 15 amino acids. The V gene lost 7 bases and the J gene lost 4 bases, with 17 bases spanning the gap. Germline V gives CDR1 LGHNT, CDR2 FRNRAP. The CDR3 DNA is TGTGCTAGTGCCCCGGGGCAGGGGCCGAATCAGCCCCAGCATTTT. This codes for CASAPGQGPNQPQHF.

The V gene is TRBV7-9, the J gene TRBJ1-4, with D possibly matching TRBD1 (6 bases). The V end was cut by 5 bases, the J end by 2 bases, with 12 bases between. Germline V gene data show CDR1 as SEHNR and CDR2 as FQNEAQ (reference sequence). The CDR3 sequence is 15 residues long. CDR3 DNA: TGTGCCAGCAGCCCGAGAGGGGGTACTAATGAAAAACTGTTTTTT. Translating it yields CASSPRGGTNEKLFF.

The chain recombines TRBV19 with TRBJ2-5, with 7 bases that match TRBD2. The CDR3 spans 14 residues. Germline V gene lookup returns CDR1 LNHDA and CDR2 SQIVND (reference sequence). V lost 9 bases to trimming and J lost 5 bases; unmatched junction nucleotides: 12. The CDR3 loop reads CASIKGGSRETQYF. The CDR3 bases are TGTGCCAGCATCAAGGGCGGGAGCCGGGAGACCCAGTACTTC.

The chain uses TRBV19 and TRBJ2-1; 11 positions match TRBD2. The V gene end was trimmed by 6 bases and the J gene end by 4 bases; junction bases not matched to a gene: 8. CDR1 is LNHDA, CDR2 SQIVND, per germline (reference sequence). This CDR3 is built from 16 residues. DNA for the CDR3: TGTGCCAGTAGGGACTCGACTAGCGGGGTTTACAATGAGCAGTTCTTC. This encodes CASRDSTSGVYNEQFF. The variable domain in full, with the rest retrieved from reference TRBV19 and TRBJ2-1, is DGGITQSPKYLFRKEGQNVTLSCEQNLNHDAMYWYRQDPGQGLRLIYYSQIVNDFQKGDIAEGYSVSREKKESFPLTVTSAQKNPTAFYLCASRDSTSGVYNEQFFGPGTRLTVL.